What follows are 18 T cell receptor beta chains derived from one specimen sequenced in a study of blood T cell repertoires in COVID-19. Method: immunoSEQ multiplex PCR; TCRdb's copy keeps in-frame clones and lacks some. The sample carries fewer than 350,000 clones, 81% recorded once. The sequenced sample was peripheral blood. The receptors shown here come from a woman aged 55 to 70 with active or convalescent COVID-19.

The chain uses TRBV30 and TRBJ1-1; 10 bases align to TRBD1. The CDR3 extends over 15 amino acids. CDR1 and CDR2 (germline): GTSNPN, SVGIG (reference sequence). V dropped 0 bases and J dropped 5; count of bases not matched to a gene: 6. The CDR3 protein is CAWSVDRTGGTEAFF. CDR3 nucleotide sequence: TGTGCCTGGAGTGTAGATCGGACAGGGGGAACTGAAGCTTTCTTT.

CDR3 DNA sequence: TGTGCCAGCAGCTCAGGGTTTGCCACTGAAGCTTTCTTT. Translation gives CASSSGFATEAFF. The chain joins TRBV7-9 to TRBJ1-1, with D perhaps TRBD1 (5 bases). Germline values: CDR1 SEHNR, CDR2 FQNEAQ (reference sequence). There are 13 residues in the CDR3. V dropped 4 bases and J dropped 4 bases, with 10 bases sitting between them.

The chain recombines TRBV19 with TRBJ2-2; 11 bases agree with TRBD1. The CDR3 has 14 residues. The ends lost 7 bases at V and 7 bases at J; junction bases unmatched: 5. Germline V gene sequence: CDR1 LNHDA, CDR2 SQIVND (reference sequence). CDR3 DNA: TGTGCCAGTACGGGACAGGGGGTTATCGGGGAGCTGTTTTTT. Its translation is CASTGQGVIGELFF.

The chain is built from TRBV27 and TRBJ1-3, with 9 bases that match TRBD1. J lost 2 bases, V lost 5 bases, and 7 bases had no gene match. The germline V gene encodes CDR1 MNHEY and CDR2 SMNVEV (reference sequence). The CDR3 loop spans 16 amino acids. This CDR3 reads CASSINRGLPGNTIYF. The CDR3 nucleotides read TGTGCCAGCAGTATCAACAGGGGGCTCCCTGGAAACACCATATATTTT.

The chain has TRBV6-5 and TRBJ2-7, with 11 bases matching TRBD1. The CDR3 runs 14 residues. From germline, CDR1 is MNHEY and CDR2 SVGAGI. With 2 bases clipped from V and 5 bases from J, the junction kept 2 bases outside the gene matches. CDR3 nucleotide sequence: TGTGCCAGCAGTTACGGGACAGGGGGTAACGAGCAGTACTTC. Translation gives CASSYGTGGNEQYF.

This chain connects TRBV4-1 to TRBJ1-4; TRBD1 agrees at 8 bases. The ends lost 1 base at V and 0 bases at J; junction bases unmatched: 16. In germline, CDR1 is MGHRA, CDR2 YSYEKL. CDR3 length: 21 residues. CDR3 sequence: CASSQGLTSGTGKATNEKLFF. As DNA, the CDR3 is TGCGCCAGCAGCCAAGGACTAACTTCCGGGACAGGAAAAGCAACTAATGAAAAACTGTTTTTT.

The chain links TRBV6-5 to TRBJ1-2; D gene uncertain. The germline V gene encodes CDR1 MNHEY and CDR2 SVGAGI. V shed 2 bases and J shed 4 bases, with 14 bases lying between them. The CDR3 totals 15 residues. This CDR3 is CASSYIRGMAYGYTF. The CDR3 DNA follows: TGTGCCAGCAGTTACATCCGGGGTATGGCCTATGGCTACACCTTC.

This sequence joins TRBV5-1 and TRBJ1-2; 12 bases fit TRBD1. The CDR3 consists of 15 residues. Per germline, CDR1 SGHRS and CDR2 YFSETQ. The trim removed 0 bases at V and 8 bases at J, leaving 5 bases unmatched. This CDR3 is CASSLVGTGGRGYTF. The CDR3 nucleotides are TGCGCCAGCAGCTTGGTGGGGACAGGGGGCCGGGGCTACACCTTC.

This clone has only a few counts. The J gene is TRBJ2-1, the V gene TRBV5-1, with a weak D call TRBD2 (5 bases). The CDR3 totals 13 residues. The V gene's germline CDR1 is SGHRS and CDR2 YFSETQ. V lost 2 bases to trimming and J lost 6 bases, with 9 bases between them. CDR3 sequence reads: CASSLHRGNEQFF. CDR3 nucleotides: TGCGCCAGCAGCTTACATCGGGGCAATGAGCAGTTCTTC.

The chain joins TRBV3-1 (or the pseudogene TRBV3-2) to TRBJ2-1; 11 bases align to TRBD2. Germline CDR1 reads LGHDT; CDR2 reads YNNKEL (reference sequence). V lost 4 bases and J lost 6; bases outside the gene matches: 11. The CDR3 covers 17 residues. CDR3 protein: CASSRMLAGGQGNEQFF. CDR3 coding DNA: TGTGCCAGCAGCCGGATGTTAGCGGGGGGGCAGGGCAATGAGCAGTTCTTC.

The gene calls are TRBV19 and TRBJ1-3; D is unclear. The germline gives CDR1 LNHDA, CDR2 SQIVND (reference sequence). This CDR3 spans 15 amino acids. The V and J ends lost 4 bases and 0 bases respectively, with 10 bases between them. In nucleotides, the CDR3 is TGTGCCAGTAGTAGTCAGGTCAGCTCTGGAAACACCATATATTTT. It is translated as CASSSQVSSGNTIYF.

The V call is TRBV19, the J call TRBJ2-7; D is unclear. Trimming left V 5 bases short and J 0 bases short, with 11 bases between. Germline CDR1 and CDR2: LNHDA and SQIVND (reference sequence). The CDR3 is made up of 14 amino acids. CDR3 amino acids: CASSPLIFSYEQYF. The CDR3 DNA sequence: TGTGCCAGTAGTCCCCTAATCTTCTCCTACGAGCAGTACTTC.

J is TRBJ2-5 and V is TRBV14; TRBD1 agrees at 9 bases. Trimming at V came to 3 bases and at J to 12 bases, leaving 8 bases not matched to a gene. The CDR3 is made up of 13 amino acids. Germline loops: CDR1 SGHDN, CDR2 FVKESK. The CDR3 region has the DNA TGTGCCAGCAGCCAGGGGGCCCGGGACAGGGAGTACTTC. It is translated as CASSQGARDREYF.

This clone was detected ten times or more. The chain couples TRBV7-2 to TRBJ2-1, with 10 positions matching TRBD2. The CDR3 is 16 residues long. From germline, CDR1 is SGHTA and CDR2 FQGNSA. J lost 4 bases, V lost 5 bases, and 8 bases had no gene match. The CDR3 nucleotides are TGTGCCAGCAGCGAAGACTCTAGCGGGGGTTACAATGAGCAGTTCTTC. As protein: CASSEDSSGGYNEQFF.

This clone was found once. The rearrangement links TRBV4-3 to TRBJ1-2, with D unresolved. The V end was cut by 0 bases, the J end by 6 bases, with 8 bases between. The CDR3 runs 13 residues. Germline CDR1 reads LGHNA; CDR2 reads YSLEER. CDR3 sequence: CASSQDRRDGYTF. The CDR3 nucleotides read TGCGCCAGCAGCCAAGATCGGCGGGATGGCTACACCTTC.

This chain links TRBV7-8 with TRBJ2-7, with 12 nucleotides matching TRBD2. V was clipped by 5 bases and J by 2 bases; unmatched bases: 16. The CDR3 consists of 19 residues. Germline assignment: CDR1 SGHVS and CDR2 FQNEAQ. For the CDR3, the DNA is TGTGCCAGCAGCCTGCGGACTAGCGGGGATAAAACTTCACCCTACGAGCAGTACTTC. Translating gives CASSLRTSGDKTSPYEQYF.

This sequence joins TRBV7-9 and TRBJ1-6, with D possibly being TRBD1 (5 bases). From germline, CDR1 is SEHNR and CDR2 FQNEAQ (reference sequence). Trimming took off 3 bases at V and 9 bases at J, with 6 bases between the two ends. The CDR3 contains 12 residues. The CDR3 bases are TGTGCCAGCAGCTTGGGGGGTTCACCCCTCCACTTT. Amino acids: CASSLGGSPLHF. The variable domain in full, completed from reference TRBV7-9 and TRBJ1-6, reads DTGVSQNPRHKITKRGQNVTFRCDPISEHNRLYWYRQTLGQGPEFLTYFQNEAQLEKSRLLSDRFSAERPKGSFSTLEIQRTEQGDSAMYLCASSLGGSPLHFGNGTRLTVT.

J is TRBJ2-3 and V is TRBV3-1 (or the pseudogene TRBV3-2); 7 bases are shared with TRBD1. The CDR3 has 16 residues. Germline V gives CDR1 LGHDT, CDR2 YNNKEL (reference sequence). The J segment lost 7 bases and the V segment lost 3 bases, leaving 13 bases of the junction unmatched. Here the CDR3 reads CASSQPGGTAGYTQYF. CDR3 nucleotides: TGTGCCAGCAGCCAGCCAGGGGGTACAGCCGGTTATACGCAGTATTTT.